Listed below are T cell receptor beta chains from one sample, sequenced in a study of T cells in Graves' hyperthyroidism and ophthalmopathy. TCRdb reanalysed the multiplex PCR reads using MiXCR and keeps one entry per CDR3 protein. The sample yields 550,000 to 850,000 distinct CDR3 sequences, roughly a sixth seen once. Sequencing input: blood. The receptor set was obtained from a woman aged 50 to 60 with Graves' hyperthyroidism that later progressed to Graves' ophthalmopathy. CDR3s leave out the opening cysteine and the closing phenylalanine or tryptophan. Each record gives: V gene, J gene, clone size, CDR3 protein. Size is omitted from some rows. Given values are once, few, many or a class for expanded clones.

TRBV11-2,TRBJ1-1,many,ASSLGILGTEAF
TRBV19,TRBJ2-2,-,ASSIHRELF
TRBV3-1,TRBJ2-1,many,ASSPDPSSYNEQF
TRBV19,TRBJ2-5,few,ASSIEGGTRQETQY
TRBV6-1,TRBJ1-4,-,ASSRRVATNEKLF
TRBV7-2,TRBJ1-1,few,ASSPVQMNTEAF
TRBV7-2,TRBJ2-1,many,ASSPGRVSYNEQF
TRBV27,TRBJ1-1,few,ASSLTWGAGNTEAF
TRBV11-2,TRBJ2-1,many,ASSLTGQYNEQF
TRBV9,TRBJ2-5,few,ASSSGRARETQY
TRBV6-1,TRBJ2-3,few,ASSEVGYTQY
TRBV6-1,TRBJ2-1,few,ASSTIKANPQNEQF
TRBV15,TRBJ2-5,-,ATSRDRGTLQETQY
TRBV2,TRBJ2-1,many,ASRNSGRTYNEQF
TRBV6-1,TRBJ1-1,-,ASISPRLEAF
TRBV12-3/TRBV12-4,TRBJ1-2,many,ASSFLGTNYGYT
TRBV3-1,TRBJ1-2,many,ASSQDPGQGYT
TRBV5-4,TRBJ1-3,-,ASSLSTLSGNTIY
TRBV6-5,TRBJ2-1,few,ASSYSKGGSGNEQF
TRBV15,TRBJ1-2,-,ATSRYRGDYGYT
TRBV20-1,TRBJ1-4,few,SANHDRSTNEKLF
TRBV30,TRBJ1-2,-,AWSVLGGYT
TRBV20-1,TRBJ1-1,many,SARGGQGTTEAF
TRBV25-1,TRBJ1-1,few,ASSEQGDRNTEAF
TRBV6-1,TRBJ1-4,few,ASSEGIRATNEKLF
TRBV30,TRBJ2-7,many,ASLGDRGYEQY
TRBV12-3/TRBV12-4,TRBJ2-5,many,ASSRPPGETQY
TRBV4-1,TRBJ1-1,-,ASSHRDTHTEAF
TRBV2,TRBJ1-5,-,ASTEGEDNQPQH
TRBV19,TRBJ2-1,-,ASTDYSYNEQF
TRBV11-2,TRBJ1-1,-,ASSYWGQMNTEAF
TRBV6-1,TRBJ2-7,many,ASGTGYEQY
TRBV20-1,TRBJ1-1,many,SARDPEITEAF
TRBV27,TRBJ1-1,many,ASSLTATPETEAF
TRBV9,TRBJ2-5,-,ASSSGTSGGMY
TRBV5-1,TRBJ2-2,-,ASSYRDGSNTGELF
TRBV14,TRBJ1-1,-,ASSQELSAEAF
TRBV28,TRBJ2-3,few,ASSSKDGTDTQY
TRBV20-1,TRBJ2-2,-,SARGLKGANTGELF
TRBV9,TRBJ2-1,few,ASSVVSGLEQF
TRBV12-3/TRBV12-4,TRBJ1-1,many,ASIFDAGQPVEAF
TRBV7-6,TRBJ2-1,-,ASSSTGSSSYNEQF
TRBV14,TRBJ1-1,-,ASGRDFSTEAF
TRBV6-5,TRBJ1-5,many,ASSYSRDSNQPQH
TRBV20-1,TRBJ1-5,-,SARDIRTGNQPQH
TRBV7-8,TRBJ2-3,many,ASSFSGALDTQY
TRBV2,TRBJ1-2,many,ASRPFNRDSDYT
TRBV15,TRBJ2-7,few,ATSRDARSSYEQY
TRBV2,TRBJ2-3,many,ASSVTSGAPTDTQY
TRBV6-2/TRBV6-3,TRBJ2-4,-,ASRPPAGRAKNIQY
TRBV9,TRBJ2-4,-,ASSVEGQGGSRY
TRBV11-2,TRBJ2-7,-,ASSQEASATYEQY
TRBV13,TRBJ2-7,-,ASSSAPGARLGEQY